This note documents a single T cell receptor beta chain sequence. Its antigen remains unidentified. A read error may be the cause here, since a much bigger clone is one base away. This CDR3 region has 16 residues. The J segment lost 3 bases and the V segment lost 6 bases, leaving 10 bases of the junction unmatched. CDR1 is MNHEY, CDR2 SVGAGI, per germline. Using its own MiXCR run on the reads, TCRdb lists one record per CDR3 protein. The sample includes 150,000 to 200,000 distinct CDR3 sequences, about a tenth of them seen just once. The sample belongs to a study of T cell repertoires in cytomegalovirus infection. Study in general: Public TCR beta signatures marked donors with CMV infection and the matching HLA.

Study-level results: Cumulated frequencies of public TCR beta families served to identify carriers of CMV plus the relevant HLA. Dominating the ex vivo response were HLA-C-restricted CMV-specific TCR beta clonotypes.

The receptor comes from a human donor in good health (CMV status not recorded). Some clones in this sample may be carry-over from other donors' samples. V and J are TRBV6-5 and TRBJ1-4; 7 nucleotides align to TRBD1. Sequenced: PBMCs. The CDR3 DNA is TGTGCCAGCAGGCCTACTCCCAGGGGGGCTAATGAAAAACTGTTTTTT. This sequence encodes CASRPTPRGANEKLFF.